The following is a TCR beta chain sequence with its context. Its antigen remains unknown. CD45RO-negative cells were positively selected for CCR7, leaving out terminally differentiated effector memory CD45RA+ cells. The data belong to a study of shared clonotypes between healthy human individuals. Study-level points and caveats: Clonotypes not shared had lower generation probabilities than those common to all four donors. Among donors, clonotype sharing was expected to be affected by sequencing depth.

The CDR3 totals 16 residues. V lost 0 bases to trimming and J lost 4 bases; unmatched junction nucleotides: 10. Germline lookup yields CDR1 SGDLS and CDR2 YYNGEE. Execution of the assay was at deep level. The assay was immunoSEQ multiplex PCR, and TCRdb's table has in-frame clones only and misses some. The sample contains more than 2 million clones, 90% to 95% of which appear only once. This chain links TRBV9 with TRBJ2-7; 7 bases are a match to TRBD1. This receptor was taken from a man between 18 and 29 years old in good health. Some clones in this sample may be carry-over from other donors' samples. Material: naive CD8+ T cells from PBMCs. CDR3 nucleotide sequence: TGTGCCAGCAGCGTAGCTCCCGGGACAGAGACTTACGAGCAGTACTTC. It encodes CASSVAPGTETYEQYF.